The 18 T cell receptor beta chains given below trace back to one sample, sequenced in a study of CD8+ T cells in alopecia areata. RNA extraction was followed by reverse transcription into cDNA, which acted as the sequencing template. Using immunoSEQ multiplex PCR, the repertoire was profiled, and TCRdb retains in-frame clones only, with some absent. The sample holds about 97,000 clones, roughly two fifths seen once. Input material: CD4+ T cells sorted from blood. The receptor set was obtained from a human donor with alopecia areata.

In the case of this clone: This sample includes further DNA sequences coding for the same CDR3. V and J are TRBV30 and TRBJ2-2, with D tentatively TRBD1 (5 bases). Germline assignment: CDR1 GTSNPN and CDR2 SVGIG (reference sequence). This CDR3 contains 12 residues. Trimming took off 3 bases at V and 7 bases at J, with 9 bases between the two ends. The CDR3 nucleotides read TGTGCCTGGAGATGGGGCGTCGGGGAGCTGTTTTTT. It translates to CAWRWGVGELFF. Full variable domain (missing parts from reference TRBV30 and TRBJ2-2): SQTIHQWPATLVQPVGSPLSLECTVEGTSNPNLYWYRQAAGRGLQLLFYSVGIGQISSEVPQNLSASRPQDRQFILSSKKLLLSDSGFYLCAWRWGVGELFFGEGSRLTVL.

The chain couples TRBV7-2 to TRBJ2-3; no reliable D call. The length of the CDR3 is 14 residues. V dropped 2 bases and J dropped 0 bases, with 6 bases sitting between them. The V gene's germline CDR1 is SGHTA and CDR2 FQGNSA. Written as DNA, the CDR3 is TGTGCCAGCAGCTTAATGTCCAGCACAGATACGCAGTATTTT. This gives the protein CASSLMSSTDTQYF.

This clone was seen a few times. The chain couples TRBV2 to TRBJ1-3, with D unresolved. The CDR3 has 14 amino acids. CDR1 and CDR2 from the germline V gene are SNHLY and FYNNEI. The V gene lost 8 bases and the J gene lost 1 base, with 12 bases spanning the gap. The CDR3 reads CASSREVSGNTIYF. The DNA of the CDR3 is TGTGCCAGCTCCCGAGAGGTGTCTGGAAACACCATATATTTT.

The chain recombines TRBV10-2 with TRBJ1-1; D unclear. From germline, CDR1 is WSHSY and CDR2 SAAADI. CDR3 length: 12 residues. Trimming cost V 6 bases and J 10 bases, with 15 bases left between them. CDR3 in DNA: TGCGCCAGCAGGGACTTCCAAATGGGAGCTTTCTTT. This gives the protein CASRDFQMGAFF.

The V call is TRBV4-3, the J call TRBJ1-1; D is unresolved. CDR1 and CDR2 (germline): LGHNA, YSLEER. V lost 1 base, J lost 6 bases, and 12 bases lay in between. The CDR3 has 14 residues. The CDR3 protein is CASSQVTGVAEAFF. CDR3 nucleotides: TGCGCCAGCAGCCAAGTAACTGGGGTGGCTGAAGCTTTCTTT.

The V call is TRBV29-1, the J call TRBJ2-5; D is ambiguous. V was trimmed by 3 bases and J by 5 bases, leaving 10 bases between them. This CDR3 region has 12 residues. CDR1 is SQVTM, CDR2 ANQGSEA, per germline. CDR3 coding DNA: TGCAGCGTTGATAATGGAGCTGAGACCCAGTACTTC. Translation: CSVDNGAETQYF.

The rearrangement joins TRBV19 to TRBJ1-2; D is unclear. The CDR3 sequence is 13 residues long. CDR1 and CDR2 from the germline V gene are LNHDA and SQIVND (reference sequence). The V end lost 1 base, the J end lost 2 bases, and 5 bases lay between the germline ends. CDR3 coding DNA: TGTGCCAGTAGTATAGTAGAGAACTATGGCTACACCTTC. As protein: CASSIVENYGYTF.

The chain combines TRBV2 with TRBJ2-7; the D gene is possibly TRBD1 (6 bases). Germline CDR1 reads SNHLY; CDR2 reads FYNNEI. V lost 6 bases, J lost 0 bases, and 12 bases lay in between. The CDR3 consists of 14 residues. CDR3 bases: TGTGCCAGCAGAGTCTTGGGGGCCTCCTACGAGCAGTACTTC. Its translation is CASRVLGASYEQYF.

This clone came up a few times. The chain carries TRBV9 and TRBJ2-7; D call uncertain. CDR1 SGDLS and CDR2 YYNGEE come from the germline V gene. V was clipped by 0 bases and J by 0 bases, with 7 bases between them. This CDR3 comprises 14 residues. CDR3 nucleotide sequence: TGTGCCAGCAGCGTAGCCGGCCACTCCTACGAGCAGTACTTC. It codes for CASSVAGHSYEQYF.

This clone was detected many times. The V and J genes are TRBV7-2 and TRBJ2-1; 8 nucleotides agree with TRBD1. V shed 4 bases and J 12 bases; nucleotides not matched to a gene: 5. The CDR3 spans 12 residues. Germline CDR1 SGHTA, CDR2 FQGNSA. The DNA for the CDR3 is TGTGCCAGCAGCTCGGGACAGGCGGCGCAGTTCTTC. The encoded protein is CASSSGQAAQFF.

The chain employs TRBV5-4 and TRBJ2-3; 16 nucleotides line up with TRBD2. After removal of 3 bases from V and 9 bases from J, the junction contained 7 bases not matched to a gene. Per the germline V gene, CDR1 is SGHNT and CDR2 is YYREEE (reference sequence). The CDR3 contains 16 residues. CDR3: CASSSPGLAGGSTQYF. DNA of the CDR3: TGTGCCAGCAGCTCCCCGGGACTAGCGGGAGGGTCAACGCAGTATTTT.

The CDR3 reads CSVDSNNEKLFF. The CDR3 DNA reads TGCAGCGTTGACAGCAATAATGAAAAACTGTTTTTT. V is TRBV29-1 and J is TRBJ1-4; no definite D call. V lost 3 bases and J lost 4, with 6 bases in between. From germline, CDR1 is SQVTM and CDR2 ANQGSEA. The CDR3 covers 12 residues.

V gene TRBV5-1 combines with J gene TRBJ2-1; no reliable D call. This CDR3 has 17 amino acids. Deletions cut 0 bases from V and 2 bases from J, with 15 bases between. Germline values: CDR1 SGHRS, CDR2 YFSETQ. CDR3 loop: CASSLVQLSSTYNEQFF. CDR3 nucleotides: TGCGCCAGCAGCTTGGTTCAGCTTTCGTCTACCTACAATGAGCAGTTCTTC.

This clone was counted between two and nine times. The rearrangement joins TRBV29-1 to TRBJ2-7, with D tentatively TRBD2 (5 bases). Germline V CDR1 and CDR2: SQVTM, ANQGSEA. The V gene lost 4 bases and the J gene lost 2 bases, with 12 bases spanning the gap. This CDR3 is 13 amino acids long. CDR3 nucleotide sequence: TGCAGCGTTGGTCTGGGAGAAACCTACGAGCAGTACTTC. It codes for CSVGLGETYEQYF.

The rearrangement uses TRBV7-2 and TRBJ1-5; D gene unclear. The CDR3 runs to 13 residues. Trimming took off 5 bases at V and 3 bases at J, with 8 bases between the two ends. Germline CDR1 reads SGHTA; CDR2 reads FQGNSA. The CDR3 protein is CASSPGSNQPQHF. The DNA of the CDR3 is TGTGCCAGCAGCCCCGGGTCCAATCAGCCCCAGCATTTT.

CDR3 sequence reads: CASSIATQGNQPQHF. In DNA, the CDR3 is TGTGCCAGTAGTATAGCTACACAGGGAAATCAGCCCCAGCATTTT. The rearrangement uses TRBV19 and TRBJ1-5, with TRBD1 as a possible D gene (6 bases). The CDR3 extends over 15 amino acids. The germline gives CDR1 LNHDA, CDR2 SQIVND (reference sequence). Trimming removed 1 base at V and 4 bases at J, with 11 bases between. The full variable domain, with the rest looked up from reference TRBV19 and TRBJ1-5, is DGGITQSPKYLFRKEGQNVTLSCEQNLNHDAMYWYRQDPGQGLRLIYYSQIVNDFQKGDIAEGYSVSREKKESFPLTVTSAQKNPTAFYLCASSIATQGNQPQHFGDGTRLSIL.

The chain links TRBV2 to TRBJ2-1, with 10 bases identical to TRBD2. Germline V gives CDR1 SNHLY, CDR2 FYNNEI. The CDR3 runs 16 residues. J was trimmed by 7 bases and V by 8 bases; bases with no gene match: 14. The CDR3 here is CASGLPGLARVNEQFF. The CDR3 DNA is TGTGCCAGCGGGCTACCGGGACTAGCGCGCGTGAATGAGCAGTTCTTC.

The V and J genes are TRBV27 and TRBJ2-5; 14 bases match TRBD2. V lost 6 bases to trimming and J lost 2 bases; unmatched junction nucleotides: 11. The V gene's germline CDR1 is MNHEY and CDR2 SMNVEV (reference sequence). This CDR3 contains 18 residues. CDR3 sequence reads: CASRTRLAGGPGQETQYF. CDR3 nucleotide sequence: TGTGCCAGCAGGACTAGACTAGCGGGGGGGCCGGGGCAAGAGACCCAGTACTTC.